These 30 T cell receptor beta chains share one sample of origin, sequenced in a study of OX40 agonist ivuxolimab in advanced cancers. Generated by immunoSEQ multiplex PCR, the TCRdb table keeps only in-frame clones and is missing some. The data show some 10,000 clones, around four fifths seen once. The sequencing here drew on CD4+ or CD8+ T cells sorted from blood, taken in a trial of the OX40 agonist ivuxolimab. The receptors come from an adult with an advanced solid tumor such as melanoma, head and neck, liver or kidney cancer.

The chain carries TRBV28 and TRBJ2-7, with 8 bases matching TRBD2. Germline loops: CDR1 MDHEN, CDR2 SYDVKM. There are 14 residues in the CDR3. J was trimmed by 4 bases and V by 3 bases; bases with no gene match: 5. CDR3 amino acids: CASSLSGSGYEQYF. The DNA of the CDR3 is TGTGCCAGCAGTTTGAGCGGGAGTGGGTACGAGCAGTACTTC.

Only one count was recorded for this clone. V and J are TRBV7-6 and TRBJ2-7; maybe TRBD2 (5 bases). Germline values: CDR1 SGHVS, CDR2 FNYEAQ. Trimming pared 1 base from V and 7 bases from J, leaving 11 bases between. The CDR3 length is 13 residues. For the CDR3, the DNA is TGTGCCAGCAGCTTAGGGGAGTTTGGTGAGCAGTACTTC. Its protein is CASSLGEFGEQYF.

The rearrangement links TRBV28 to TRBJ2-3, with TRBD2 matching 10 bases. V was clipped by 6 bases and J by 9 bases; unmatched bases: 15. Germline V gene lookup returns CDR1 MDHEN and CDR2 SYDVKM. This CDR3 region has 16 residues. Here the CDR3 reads CASRTGTSDWSQTQYF. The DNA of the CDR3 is TGTGCCAGCAGAACCGGGACTAGCGATTGGTCCCAGACGCAGTATTTT.

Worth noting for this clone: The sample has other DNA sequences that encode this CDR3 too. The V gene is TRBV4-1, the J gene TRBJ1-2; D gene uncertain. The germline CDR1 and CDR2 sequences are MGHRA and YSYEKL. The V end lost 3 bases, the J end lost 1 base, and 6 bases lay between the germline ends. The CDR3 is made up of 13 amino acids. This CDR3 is CASSQESNYGYTF. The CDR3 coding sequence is TGCGCCAGCAGCCAGGAAAGTAACTATGGCTACACCTTC.

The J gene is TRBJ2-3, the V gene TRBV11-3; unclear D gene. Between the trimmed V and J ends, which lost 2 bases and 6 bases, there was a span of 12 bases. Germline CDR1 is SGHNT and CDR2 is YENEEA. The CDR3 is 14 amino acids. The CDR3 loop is CASSLLFPSDTQYF. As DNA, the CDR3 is TGTGCCAGCAGCTTATTGTTTCCCTCGGATACGCAGTATTTT.

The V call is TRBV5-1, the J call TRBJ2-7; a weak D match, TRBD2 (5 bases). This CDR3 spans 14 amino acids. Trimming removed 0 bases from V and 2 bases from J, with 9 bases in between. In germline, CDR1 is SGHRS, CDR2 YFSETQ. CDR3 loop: CASSLVDGTYEQYF. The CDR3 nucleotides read TGCGCCAGCAGCTTGGTTGACGGGACCTACGAGCAGTACTTC.

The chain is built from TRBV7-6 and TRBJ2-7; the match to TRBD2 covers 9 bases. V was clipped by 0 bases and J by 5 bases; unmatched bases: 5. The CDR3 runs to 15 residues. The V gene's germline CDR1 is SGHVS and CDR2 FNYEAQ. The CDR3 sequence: CASSLAGGRADEQYF. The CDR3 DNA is TGTGCCAGCAGCTTAGCTGGCGGGAGGGCCGACGAGCAGTACTTC.

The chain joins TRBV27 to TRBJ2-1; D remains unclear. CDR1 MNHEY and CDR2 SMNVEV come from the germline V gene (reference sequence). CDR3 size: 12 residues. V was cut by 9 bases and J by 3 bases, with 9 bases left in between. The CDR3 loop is CASGPNYNEQFF. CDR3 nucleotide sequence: TGTGCCAGTGGCCCCAACTACAATGAGCAGTTCTTC.

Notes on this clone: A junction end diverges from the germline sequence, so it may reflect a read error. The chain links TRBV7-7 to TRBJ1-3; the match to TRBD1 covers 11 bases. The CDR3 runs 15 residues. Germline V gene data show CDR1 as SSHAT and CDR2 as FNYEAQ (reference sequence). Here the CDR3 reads CASSLGQGAGNTIYF. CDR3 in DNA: TGTGCTAGCAGCCTGGGACAGGGGGCTGGAAACACCATATATTTT. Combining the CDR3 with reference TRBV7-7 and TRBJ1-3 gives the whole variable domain GAGVSQSPRYKVTKRGQDVTLRCDPISSHATLYWYQQALGQGPEFLTYFNYEAQPDKSGLPSDRFSAERPEGSISTLTIQRTEQRDSAMYRCASSLGQGAGNTIYFGEGSWLTVV.

CDR3 in amino acids: CASRVGGGVYNEQFF. In DNA, the CDR3 is TGTGCCAGCAGAGTAGGAGGCGGGGTCTACAATGAGCAGTTCTTC. The chain combines TRBV27 with TRBJ2-1, with a tentative D call TRBD2 (6 bases). The germline V gene encodes CDR1 MNHEY and CDR2 SMNVEV (reference sequence). Trimming shortened V by 6 bases and J by 3 bases, and 15 bases separated the two germline ends. This CDR3 is built from 15 residues.

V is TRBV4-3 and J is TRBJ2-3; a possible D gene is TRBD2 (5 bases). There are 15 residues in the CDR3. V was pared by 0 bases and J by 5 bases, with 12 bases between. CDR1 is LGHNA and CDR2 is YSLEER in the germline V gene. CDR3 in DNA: TGCGCCAGCAGCCAAGAGGTAGTAGAGGGAGATACGCAGTATTTT. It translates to CASSQEVVEGDTQYF.

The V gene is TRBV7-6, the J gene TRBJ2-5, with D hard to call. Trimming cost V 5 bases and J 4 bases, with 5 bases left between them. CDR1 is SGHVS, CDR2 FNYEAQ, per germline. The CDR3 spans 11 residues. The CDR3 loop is CASSRGETQYF. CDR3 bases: TGTGCCAGCAGCCGAGGAGAGACCCAGTACTTC.

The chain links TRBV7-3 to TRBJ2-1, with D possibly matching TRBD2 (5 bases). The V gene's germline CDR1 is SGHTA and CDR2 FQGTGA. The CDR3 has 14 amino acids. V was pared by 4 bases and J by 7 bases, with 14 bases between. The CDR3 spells CASSSRGLSNEQFF. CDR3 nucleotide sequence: TGTGCCAGCAGCTCACGTGGACTTTCGAATGAGCAGTTCTTC.

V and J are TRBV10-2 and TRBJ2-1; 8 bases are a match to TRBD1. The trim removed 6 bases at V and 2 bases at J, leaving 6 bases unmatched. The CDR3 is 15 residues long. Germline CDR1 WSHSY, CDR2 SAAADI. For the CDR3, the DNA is TGCGCCAGCAGGGTAAGGACAGGGCCCTACAATGAGCAGTTCTTC. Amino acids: CASRVRTGPYNEQFF.

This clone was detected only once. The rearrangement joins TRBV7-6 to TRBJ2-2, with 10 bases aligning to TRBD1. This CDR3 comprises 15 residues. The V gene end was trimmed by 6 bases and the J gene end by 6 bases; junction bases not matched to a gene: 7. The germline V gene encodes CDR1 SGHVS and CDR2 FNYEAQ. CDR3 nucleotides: TGTGCCAGCAGGAAAGCCGGGACAGGGGCCGGGGAGCTGTTTTTT. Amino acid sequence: CASRKAGTGAGELFF.

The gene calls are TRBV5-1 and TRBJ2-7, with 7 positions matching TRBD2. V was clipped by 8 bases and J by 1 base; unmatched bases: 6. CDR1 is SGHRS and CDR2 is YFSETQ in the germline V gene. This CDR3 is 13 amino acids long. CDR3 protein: CASGTTSSYEQYF. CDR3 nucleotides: TGCGCCAGTGGGACTACTTCGTCCTACGAGCAGTACTTC.

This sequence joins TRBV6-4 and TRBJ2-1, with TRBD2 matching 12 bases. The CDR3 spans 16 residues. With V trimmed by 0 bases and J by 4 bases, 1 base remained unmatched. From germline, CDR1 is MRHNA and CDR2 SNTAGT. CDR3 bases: TGTGCCAGCAGTGACTCTCTAGCGGGAGGGTACAATGAGCAGTTCTTC. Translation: CASSDSLAGGYNEQFF.

DNA of the CDR3: TGCGCCAGCAGTCGTGTGACGACTAATGAAAAACTGTTTTTT. This codes for CASSRVTTNEKLFF. This chain connects TRBV23-1 to TRBJ1-4, with D hard to call. TRBV23-1 is given ORF status, its function remaining uncertain. The CDR3 is made up of 14 amino acids. Trimming shortened V by 4 bases and J by 2 bases, and 8 bases separated the two germline ends.

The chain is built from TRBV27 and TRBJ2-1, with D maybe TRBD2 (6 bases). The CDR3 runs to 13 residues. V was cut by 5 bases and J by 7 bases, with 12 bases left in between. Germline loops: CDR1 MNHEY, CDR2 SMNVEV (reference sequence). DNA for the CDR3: TGTGCCAGCAGTGTAGCGGCAGGGAATGAGCAGTTCTTC. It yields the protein CASSVAAGNEQFF.

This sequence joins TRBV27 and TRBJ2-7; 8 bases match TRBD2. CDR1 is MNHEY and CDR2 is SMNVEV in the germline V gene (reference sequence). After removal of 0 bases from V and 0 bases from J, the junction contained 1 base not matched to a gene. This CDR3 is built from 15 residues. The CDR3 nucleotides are TGTGCCAGCAGTTTATCGGGACTAGTCTCCTACGAGCAGTACTTC. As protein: CASSLSGLVSYEQYF.

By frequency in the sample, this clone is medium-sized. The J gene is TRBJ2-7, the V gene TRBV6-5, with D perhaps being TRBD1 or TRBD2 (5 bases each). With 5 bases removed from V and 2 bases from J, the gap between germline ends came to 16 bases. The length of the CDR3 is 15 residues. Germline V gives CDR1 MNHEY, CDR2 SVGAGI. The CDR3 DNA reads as TGTGCCAGCAGTGGGGGTTTGGGGCCAACCTACGAGCAGTACTTC. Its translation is CASSGGLGPTYEQYF.

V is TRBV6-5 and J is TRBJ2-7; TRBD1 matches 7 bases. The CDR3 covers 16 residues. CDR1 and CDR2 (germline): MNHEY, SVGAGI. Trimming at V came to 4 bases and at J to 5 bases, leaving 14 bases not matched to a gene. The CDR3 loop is CASSSVATGPWNEQYF. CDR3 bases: TGTGCCAGCAGTTCTGTCGCGACAGGGCCTTGGAACGAGCAGTACTTC.

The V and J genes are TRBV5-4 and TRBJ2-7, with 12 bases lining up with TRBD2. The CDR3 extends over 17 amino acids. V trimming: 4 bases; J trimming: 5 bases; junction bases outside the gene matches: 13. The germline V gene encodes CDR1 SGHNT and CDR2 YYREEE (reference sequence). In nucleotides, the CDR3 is TGTGCCAGCAGCGGTTACCTAGCGGGAGGGCCCCTCGACGAGCAGTACTTC. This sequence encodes CASSGYLAGGPLDEQYF.

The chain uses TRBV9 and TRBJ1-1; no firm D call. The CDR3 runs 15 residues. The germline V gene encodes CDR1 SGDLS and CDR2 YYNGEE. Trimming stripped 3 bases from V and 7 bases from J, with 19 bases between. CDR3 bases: TGTGCCAGCAGCGACCAAGAGTCCATCCTCAGTGAAGCTTTCTTT. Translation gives CASSDQESILSEAFF. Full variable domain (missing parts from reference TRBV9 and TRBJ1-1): DSGVTQTPKHLITATGQRVTLRCSPRSGDLSVYWYQQSLDQGLQFLIQYYNGEERAKGNILERFSAQQFPDLHSELNLSSLELGDSALYFCASSDQESILSEAFFGQGTRLTVV.

The CDR3 sequence is CASSPTMQSYNEQFF. Written as DNA, the CDR3 is TGTGCCAGCAGCCCAACTATGCAATCCTACAATGAGCAGTTCTTC. V is TRBV7-9 and J is TRBJ2-1, with unresolved D. Germline lookup yields CDR1 SEHNR and CDR2 FQNEAQ (reference sequence). The CDR3 spans 15 residues. Trimming shortened V by 5 bases and J by 1 base, and 12 bases separated the two germline ends.

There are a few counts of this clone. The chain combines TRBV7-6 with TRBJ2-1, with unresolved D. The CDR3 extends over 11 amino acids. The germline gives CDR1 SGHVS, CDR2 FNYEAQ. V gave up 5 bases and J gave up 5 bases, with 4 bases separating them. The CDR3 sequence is CASSDHNEQFF. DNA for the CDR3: TGTGCCAGCAGCGACCACAATGAGCAGTTCTTC.

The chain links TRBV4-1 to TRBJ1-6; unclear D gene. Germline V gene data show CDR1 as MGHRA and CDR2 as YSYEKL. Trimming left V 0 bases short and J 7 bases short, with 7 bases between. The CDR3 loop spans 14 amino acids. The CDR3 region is CASSQDAGNSPLHF. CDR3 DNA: TGCGCCAGCAGCCAAGACGCGGGGAATTCACCCCTCCACTTT.

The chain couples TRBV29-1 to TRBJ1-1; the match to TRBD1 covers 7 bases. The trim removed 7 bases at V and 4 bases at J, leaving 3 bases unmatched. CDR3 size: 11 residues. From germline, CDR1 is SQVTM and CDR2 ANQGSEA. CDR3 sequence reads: CSARGSTEAFF. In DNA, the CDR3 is TGCAGCGCCAGGGGGAGCACTGAAGCTTTCTTT.

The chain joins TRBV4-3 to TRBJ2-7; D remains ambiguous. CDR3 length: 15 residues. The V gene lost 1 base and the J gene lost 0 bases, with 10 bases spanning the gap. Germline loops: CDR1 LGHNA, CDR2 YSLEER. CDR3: CASSQGWSSSYEQYF. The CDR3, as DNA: TGCGCCAGCAGCCAAGGGTGGTCATCCTCCTACGAGCAGTACTTC.

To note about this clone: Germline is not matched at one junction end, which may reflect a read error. The CDR3 nucleotides read TGTGCCAGCAGCCTCGGGCCCTCCCACGAGCAGTACTTC. Residues: CASSLGPSHEQYF. The V and J genes are TRBV14 and TRBJ2-5, with D uncertain. The J call may be wrong; the DNA end is better matched by TRBJ2-7. The CDR3 length is 13 residues. Germline lookup yields CDR1 SGHDN and CDR2 FVKESK.